This passage covers 12 T cell receptor beta chains from one sample sequenced in a study of CD8 T cells in Susac syndrome. cDNA came from 0.5 to 1 ug RNA primed by random hexamers. Each CDR3 protein is one row after TCRdb ran MiXCR on the immunoSEQ multiplex PCR reads. The sample yields some 180,000 distinct CDR3 sequences, around 94% seen once. The sequenced material came from CD4+ T cells from PBMCs. The source is a human donor with Susac syndrome.

The chain uses TRBV5-4 and TRBJ2-1; TRBD1 agrees at 8 bases. Looked up from germline, CDR1 is SGHNT and CDR2 is YYREEE (reference sequence). The V and J ends lost 5 bases and 4 bases, in that order; junction bases with no gene match: 8. The CDR3 consists of 15 residues. The CDR3 loop reads CASRRGQGEYNEQFF. The DNA of the CDR3 is TGTGCCAGCAGACGCGGACAGGGAGAATACAATGAGCAGTTCTTC.

CDR3 protein: CASSVLAGGPGTDTQYF. DNA of the CDR3: TGTGCCAGCAGCGTACTAGCGGGGGGGCCGGGCACAGATACGCAGTATTTT. The chain recombines TRBV28 with TRBJ2-3; TRBD2 aligns across 13 bases. V lost 6 bases to trimming and J lost 1 base; unmatched junction nucleotides: 7. This CDR3 has 17 residues. Per the germline V gene, CDR1 is MDHEN and CDR2 is SYDVKM.

The rearrangement joins TRBV18 to TRBJ1-1, with TRBD1 matching 7 bases. Trimming at V came to 4 bases and at J to 0 bases, leaving 8 bases not matched to a gene. This CDR3 is 16 amino acids long. CDR1 is KGHSH, CDR2 LQKENI, per germline. CDR3 coding DNA: TGTGCCAGCTCACTAAAGGGACAGAAAGTGAACACTGAAGCTTTCTTT. Its translation: CASSLKGQKVNTEAFF.

This chain connects TRBV19 to TRBJ2-1; D gene unclear. The CDR3 length is 18 residues. In germline, CDR1 is LNHDA, CDR2 SQIVND (reference sequence). V gave up 4 bases and J gave up 0 bases, with 19 bases separating them. The DNA of the CDR3 is TGTGCCAGTAGTACTAACCCCCTGGGCGGAAGCTCCTACAATGAGCAGTTCTTC. It translates to CASSTNPLGGSSYNEQFF.

The chain uses TRBV7-2 and TRBJ1-4; D is undetermined. Trimming took off 1 base at V and 8 bases at J, with 5 bases between the two ends. The CDR3 is 12 amino acids. CDR1 SGHTA and CDR2 FQGNSA come from the germline V gene. CDR3 amino acids: CASSLDLEKLFF. In nucleotides, the CDR3 is TGTGCCAGCAGCTTAGATCTCGAAAAACTGTTTTTT. The complete variable domain, with remaining parts taken from reference TRBV7-2 and TRBJ1-4, reads GAGVSQSPSNKVTEKGKDVELRCDPISGHTALYWYRQSLGQGLEFLIYFQGNSAPDKSGLPSDRFSAERTGGSVSTLTIQRTQQEDSAVYLCASSLDLEKLFFGSGTQLSVL.

The rearrangement joins TRBV19 to TRBJ1-1, with unresolved D. Trimming left V 1 base short and J 1 base short, with 7 bases between. Germline V gene data show CDR1 as LNHDA and CDR2 as SQIVND (reference sequence). CDR3 length equals 14 residues. CDR3 protein: CASSIGEANTEAFF. CDR3 DNA: TGTGCCAGTAGTATAGGTGAAGCGAACACTGAAGCTTTCTTT.

The chain links TRBV9 to TRBJ1-6, with D tentatively TRBD1 (5 bases). This CDR3 has 13 residues. CDR1 is SGDLS, CDR2 YYNGEE, per germline. V was trimmed by 0 bases and J by 7 bases, leaving 5 bases between them. CDR3 nucleotide sequence: TGTGCCAGCAGCGTAGGGGGGAATTCACCCCTCCACTTT. It specifies CASSVGGNSPLHF.

The CDR3 loop reads CASSLASGRVYEQYF. The CDR3 DNA reads TGTGCCAGCTCACTGGCTAGCGGGAGAGTCTACGAGCAGTACTTC. The rearrangement joins TRBV18 to TRBJ2-7; 10 nucleotides line up with TRBD2. Losses at the gene ends were 4 bases for V and 3 bases for J; bases not matched to a gene: 6. The CDR3 spans 15 residues. Germline V CDR1 and CDR2: KGHSH, LQKENI.

This chain links TRBV5-1 with TRBJ1-1; D is perhaps TRBD1 (5 bases). Per the germline V gene, CDR1 is SGHRS and CDR2 is YFSETQ. The CDR3 consists of 15 residues. V was trimmed by 4 bases and J by 1 base, leaving 14 bases between them. In DNA form, the CDR3 reads TGCGCCAGCAGCCCTGGGAGCACAGGGAACACTGAAGCTTTCTTT. Its translation: CASSPGSTGNTEAFF.

The rearrangement links TRBV28 to TRBJ2-7; D unresolved. Looked up from germline, CDR1 is MDHEN and CDR2 is SYDVKM. V shed 1 base and J shed 2 bases, with 12 bases lying between them. This CDR3 has 15 amino acids. CDR3 in amino acids: CASSLYAPGTYEQYF. The CDR3 region has the DNA TGTGCCAGCAGTTTATATGCCCCTGGAACCTACGAGCAGTACTTC. Based on the CDR3 plus reference TRBV28 and TRBJ2-7, the full variable domain is DVKVTQSSRYLVKRTGEKVFLECVQDMDHENMFWYRQDPGLGLRLIYFSYDVKMKEKGDIPEGYSVSREKKERFSLILESASTNQTSMYLCASSLYAPGTYEQYFGPGTRLTVT.

The CDR3 DNA follows: TGCAGTGTCGAGAGGGACGGAACAGATACGCAGTATTTT. This gives the protein CSVERDGTDTQYF. The chain has TRBV20-1 and TRBJ2-3; D possibly matches TRBD1 or TRBD2 (5 bases each). The CDR3 has 13 amino acids. Germline V gene lookup returns CDR1 DFQATT and CDR2 SNEGSKA (reference sequence). The V gene lost 7 bases and the J gene lost 3 bases, with 14 bases spanning the gap.

This chain uses TRBV2 with TRBJ1-2, with D hard to call. The CDR3 spans 14 residues. Trimming removed 5 bases from V and 1 base from J, with 11 bases in between. From germline, CDR1 is SNHLY and CDR2 FYNNEI. For the CDR3, the DNA is TGTGCCAGCAGTAAGGGAGGCCTTAACTATGGCTACACCTTC. As protein: CASSKGGLNYGYTF.